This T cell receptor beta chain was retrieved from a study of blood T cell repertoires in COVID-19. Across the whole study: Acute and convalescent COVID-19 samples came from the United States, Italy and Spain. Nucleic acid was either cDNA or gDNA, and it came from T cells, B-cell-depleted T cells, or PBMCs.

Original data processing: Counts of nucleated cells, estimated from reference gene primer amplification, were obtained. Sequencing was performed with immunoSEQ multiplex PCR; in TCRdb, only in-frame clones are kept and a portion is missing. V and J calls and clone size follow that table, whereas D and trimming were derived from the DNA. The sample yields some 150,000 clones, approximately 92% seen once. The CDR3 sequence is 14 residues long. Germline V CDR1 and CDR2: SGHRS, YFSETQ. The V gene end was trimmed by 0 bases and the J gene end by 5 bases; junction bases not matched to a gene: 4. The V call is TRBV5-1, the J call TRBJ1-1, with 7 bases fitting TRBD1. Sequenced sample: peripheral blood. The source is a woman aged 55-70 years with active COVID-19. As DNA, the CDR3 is TGCGCCAGCAGCTTGGAGGGGGCAAGGACTGAAGCTTTCTTT. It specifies CASSLEGARTEAFF.